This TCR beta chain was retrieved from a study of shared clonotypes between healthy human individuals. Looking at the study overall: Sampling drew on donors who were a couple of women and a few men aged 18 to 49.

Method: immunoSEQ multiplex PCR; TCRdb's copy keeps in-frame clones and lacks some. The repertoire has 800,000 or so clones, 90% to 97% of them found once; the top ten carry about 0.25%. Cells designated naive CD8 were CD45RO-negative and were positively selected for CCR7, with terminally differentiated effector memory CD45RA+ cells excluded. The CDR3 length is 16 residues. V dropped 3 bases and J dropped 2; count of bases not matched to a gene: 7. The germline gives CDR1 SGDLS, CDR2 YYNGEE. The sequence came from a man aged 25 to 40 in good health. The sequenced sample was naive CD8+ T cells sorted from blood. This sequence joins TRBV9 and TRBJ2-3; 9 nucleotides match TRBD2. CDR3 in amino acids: CASSAGGLAFTDTQYF. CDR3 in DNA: TGTGCCAGCAGCGCAGGCGGACTAGCGTTCACAGATACGCAGTATTTT.